Listed below are T cell receptor beta chains from one sample, sequenced in a study of T cell changes during pregnancy in multiple sclerosis. Libraries were prepared by immunoSEQ multiplex PCR; TCRdb keeps only in-frame clonotypes and omits some of them. The sample has 75,000 to 95,000 clones; under 95% are singletons. This specimen was peripheral blood, taken in the first trimester of pregnancy. These receptors were collected from a female donor with multiple sclerosis, enrolled in a pregnancy study. Both conserved end residues are part of each CDR3. The order of the fields is CDR3 protein, CDR3 DNA, D gene, clone size, J gene, V gene. The D gene is left open where the match is weak. Size is stated for part of the rows, as once, few or many counts, or as a class when the clone is expanded.

cdr3_aa: CASSSSRDRGNDEQYF
cdr3_nt: TGTGCCAGCAGCTCCTCCCGGGACAGGGGGAACGACGAGCAGTACTTC
d_call: TRBD1
clone_size: NA
j_call: TRBJ2-7
v_call: TRBV9

cdr3_aa: CASSWADTSTDTQYF
cdr3_nt: TGTGCCAGCAGTTGGGCAGACACGTCCACAGATACGCAGTATTTT
d_call: NA
clone_size: NA
j_call: TRBJ2-3
v_call: TRBV27

cdr3_aa: CASSKRERGPDTQYF
cdr3_nt: TGTGCCAGCAGTAAACGGGAGAGAGGACCAGATACGCAGTATTTT
d_call: NA
clone_size: NA
j_call: TRBJ2-3
v_call: TRBV5-4

cdr3_aa: CASNSGPTSYEQYF
cdr3_nt: TGTGCCAGTAATAGCGGCCCCACGTCCTACGAGCAGTACTTC
d_call: NA
clone_size: once
j_call: TRBJ2-7
v_call: TRBV19

cdr3_aa: CAIRQGVGEQYF
cdr3_nt: TGTGCCATCAGACAGGGGGTAGGCGAGCAGTACTTC
d_call: TRBD1
clone_size: NA
j_call: TRBJ2-7
v_call: TRBV28

cdr3_aa: CASSLAVSYEQYF
cdr3_nt: TGTGCCAGCAGCTTGGCGGTCTCCTACGAGCAGTACTTC
d_call: NA
clone_size: NA
j_call: TRBJ2-7
v_call: TRBV7-9

cdr3_aa: CASSPRDGRRDEQYF
cdr3_nt: TGTGCCAGCTCTCCAAGGGACGGGAGGAGGGACGAGCAGTACTTC
d_call: TRBD2
clone_size: once
j_call: TRBJ2-7
v_call: TRBV18

cdr3_aa: CASSLGPSGASTDTQYF
cdr3_nt: TGCGCCAGCAGCTTGGGTCCTAGCGGGGCTAGCACAGATACGCAGTATTTT
d_call: TRBD2
clone_size: NA
j_call: TRBJ2-3
v_call: TRBV5-1

cdr3_aa: CASSDRGQTEAFF
cdr3_nt: TGCGCCAGCAGCGACAGGGGGCAAACTGAAGCTTTCTTT
d_call: TRBD1
clone_size: NA
j_call: TRBJ1-1
v_call: TRBV10-2

cdr3_aa: CASSQTSGRGEQFF
cdr3_nt: TGTGCCAGCAGCCAGACTAGCGGGAGAGGAGAGCAGTTCTTC
d_call: TRBD2
clone_size: NA
j_call: TRBJ2-1
v_call: TRBV7-3

cdr3_aa: CASSPSGLAGTGELFF
cdr3_nt: TGTGCCAGCAGTCCCTCCGGACTAGCGGGGACCGGGGAGCTGTTTTTT
d_call: TRBD2
clone_size: NA
j_call: TRBJ2-2
v_call: TRBV25-1

cdr3_aa: CASSQDWGGAEGYTF
cdr3_nt: TGTGCCAGCAGCCAAGATTGGGGGGGGGCGGAAGGCTACACCTTC
d_call: NA
clone_size: NA
j_call: TRBJ1-2
v_call: TRBV4-2

cdr3_aa: CASSPKPGTSGMYTGELFF
cdr3_nt: TGTGCCAGCAGCCCAAAACCCGGGACTAGCGGGATGTACACCGGGGAGCTGTTTTTT
d_call: TRBD2
clone_size: NA
j_call: TRBJ2-2
v_call: TRBV11-2

cdr3_aa: CASSSPRRGYGYTF
cdr3_nt: TGTGCCAGCAGCTCACCCCGGAGGGGCTATGGCTACACCTTC
d_call: NA
clone_size: NA
j_call: TRBJ1-2
v_call: TRBV11-2

cdr3_aa: CASSQGQGGYTF
cdr3_nt: TGTGCCAGCAGTCAGGGTCAAGGAGGCTACACCTTC
d_call: NA
clone_size: NA
j_call: TRBJ1-2
v_call: TRBV6-5

cdr3_aa: CASSGRLSYNEQFF
cdr3_nt: TGTGCCAGCAGCGGGAGGTTATCCTACAATGAGCAGTTCTTC
d_call: TRBD2
clone_size: NA
j_call: TRBJ2-1
v_call: TRBV25-1

cdr3_aa: CASSPRTSGISYEQYF
cdr3_nt: TGTGCCAGCAGCCCCCGGACTAGCGGGATATCCTACGAGCAGTACTTC
d_call: TRBD2
clone_size: NA
j_call: TRBJ2-7
v_call: TRBV7-8

cdr3_aa: CASSFGGFTTGELFF
cdr3_nt: TGTGCCAGCAGCTTTGGCGGCTTCACGACCGGGGAGCTGTTTTTT
d_call: NA
clone_size: NA
j_call: TRBJ2-2
v_call: TRBV5-4

cdr3_aa: CASSLSLGTGDGQPQHF
cdr3_nt: TGTGCCAGCAGTTTATCCCTCGGGACAGGGGACGGTCAGCCCCAGCATTTT
d_call: TRBD1
clone_size: once
j_call: TRBJ1-5
v_call: TRBV28

cdr3_aa: CASTHGASGKNEQFF
cdr3_nt: TGTGCCAGTACCCATGGGGCTAGCGGGAAAAATGAGCAGTTCTTC
d_call: TRBD2
clone_size: NA
j_call: TRBJ2-1
v_call: TRBV19

cdr3_aa: CASSLGGGSDTQYF
cdr3_nt: TGTGCCAGCAGCTTAGGGGGGGGCAGCGATACGCAGTATTTT
d_call: NA
clone_size: NA
j_call: TRBJ2-3
v_call: TRBV11-2

cdr3_aa: CASSPQGVGEQYF
cdr3_nt: TGTGCCAGCTCACCACAGGGGGTGGGCGAGCAGTACTTC
d_call: NA
clone_size: NA
j_call: TRBJ2-7
v_call: TRBV18

cdr3_aa: CAWRQGALFLQDYGYTF
cdr3_nt: TGTGCCTGGAGACAGGGGGCTCTTTTTCTTCAGGACTATGGCTACACCTTC
d_call: TRBD1
clone_size: NA
j_call: TRBJ1-2
v_call: TRBV30

cdr3_aa: CASSTGTGGSNYGYTF
cdr3_nt: TGTGCCAGCTCAACGGGGACAGGGGGATCGAACTATGGCTACACCTTC
d_call: TRBD1
clone_size: NA
j_call: TRBJ1-2
v_call: TRBV18

cdr3_aa: CAISAGGIGELFF
cdr3_nt: TGTGCCATCAGTGCGGGGGGCATCGGGGAGCTGTTTTTT
d_call: NA
clone_size: NA
j_call: TRBJ2-2
v_call: TRBV10-3

cdr3_aa: CASRRTGGIDYGYTF
cdr3_nt: TGTGCCAGCAGGCGGACAGGGGGCATCGACTATGGCTACACCTTC
d_call: TRBD1
clone_size: NA
j_call: TRBJ1-2
v_call: TRBV6-6

cdr3_aa: CASRGQGARGTGELFF
cdr3_nt: TGCGCCAGCAGAGGACAGGGGGCGCGTGGCACCGGGGAGCTGTTTTTT
d_call: TRBD1
clone_size: NA
j_call: TRBJ2-2
v_call: TRBV5-1

cdr3_aa: CATSSPSGGFGELFF
cdr3_nt: TGTGCCACCAGCAGCCCCTCAGGGGGCTTCGGGGAGCTGTTTTTT
d_call: TRBD1
clone_size: once
j_call: TRBJ2-2
v_call: TRBV15

cdr3_aa: CASSTKTGVNEQFF
cdr3_nt: TGTGCCAGCAGCACCAAAACAGGGGTGAATGAGCAGTTCTTC
d_call: TRBD1
clone_size: NA
j_call: TRBJ2-1
v_call: TRBV6-1

cdr3_aa: CASSIAGRWTEAFF
cdr3_nt: TGTGCCAGTAGTATTGCAGGGCGTTGGACTGAAGCTTTCTTT
d_call: NA
clone_size: NA
j_call: TRBJ1-1
v_call: TRBV19

cdr3_aa: CASSYGTSGGYEQYF
cdr3_nt: TGCGCCAGCAGCTACGGGACTAGTGGGGGCTACGAGCAGTACTTC
d_call: TRBD2
clone_size: once
j_call: TRBJ2-7
v_call: TRBV5-1

cdr3_aa: CASSFPGVYEQYF
cdr3_nt: TGTGCCAGCAGTTTCCCCGGTGTCTACGAGCAGTACTTC
d_call: NA
clone_size: NA
j_call: TRBJ2-7
v_call: TRBV28

cdr3_aa: CASARDRGSTEAFF
cdr3_nt: TGTGCCAGCGCCAGAGACAGGGGATCCACTGAAGCTTTCTTT
d_call: TRBD1
clone_size: NA
j_call: TRBJ1-1
v_call: TRBV6-6

cdr3_aa: CASSQGDRGSEKLFF
cdr3_nt: TGCGCCAGCAGCCAAGGGGACAGGGGATCTGAAAAACTGTTTTTT
d_call: TRBD1
clone_size: NA
j_call: TRBJ1-4
v_call: TRBV4-1

cdr3_aa: CASSPTGSYEQYF
cdr3_nt: TGTGCCAGCAGTCCCACAGGATCCTACGAGCAGTACTTC
d_call: NA
clone_size: NA
j_call: TRBJ2-7
v_call: TRBV6-5

cdr3_aa: CASSIARGRETQYF
cdr3_nt: TGTGCCAGCAGCATCGCGAGGGGGAGAGAGACCCAGTACTTC
d_call: NA
clone_size: NA
j_call: TRBJ2-5
v_call: TRBV11-2

cdr3_aa: CSASRDTQYF
cdr3_nt: TGCAGTGCTAGCCGAGATACGCAGTATTTT
d_call: NA
clone_size: NA
j_call: TRBJ2-3
v_call: TRBV20-1

cdr3_aa: CASSLGGRSATEAFF
cdr3_nt: TGCGCCAGCAGCTTGGGGGGGCGTTCGGCGACTGAAGCTTTCTTT
d_call: NA
clone_size: NA
j_call: TRBJ1-1
v_call: TRBV5-1

cdr3_aa: CATSRDRVGAPNYGYTF
cdr3_nt: TGTGCCACCAGCAGAGATCGGGTTGGGGCCCCTAACTATGGCTACACCTTC
d_call: NA
clone_size: NA
j_call: TRBJ1-2
v_call: TRBV15

cdr3_aa: CASSLTDRGWYEQYF
cdr3_nt: TGTGCCAGCAGCTTGACGGACAGGGGGTGGTACGAGCAGTACTTC
d_call: TRBD1
clone_size: NA
j_call: TRBJ2-7
v_call: TRBV7-2

cdr3_aa: CASSPRQVTPSGANVLTF
cdr3_nt: TGTGCCAGCAGTCCCCGACAGGTTACCCCTTCTGGGGCCAACGTCCTGACTTTC
d_call: NA
clone_size: NA
j_call: TRBJ2-6
v_call: TRBV27